This entry describes one TCR beta chain. It has no known antigen specificity. Base qualities are not provided; no much larger clone lies one nucleotide away. These data come from a study of OX40 agonist ivuxolimab in advanced cancers. Background for the entire study: Ivuxolimab was an agonistic, fully human IgG2 monoclonal antibody directed against OX40 (CD134), a costimulatory receptor. Intravenous ivuxolimab was administered to patients every 2 weeks at six dose levels: 0.01, 0.1, 0.3, 1.5, 3 and 10 mg/kg. Of the 50 to 55 dose-escalation patients, hepatocellular carcinoma was present in about 20, melanoma in around 15, renal cell carcinoma in 9 and head and neck cancer in 9. In the dose-escalation cohort, approximately 82% of patients were male, and the mean age was 60 years with a range of about 20 to 79. Prior anti-PD-1, anti-PD-L1 or anti-CTLA-4 therapy was permitted, and checkpoint inhibitors had been received by less than 45% of dose-escalation patients. Partial responses occurred in three dose-escalation patients, of whom one had hepatocellular carcinoma and two had cutaneous melanoma. Peripheral TCRbeta sequencing was intended to test whether TCR sequence diversity was altered and clonal T-cell expansion was caused by ivuxolimab. The paper covers the monotherapy dose-escalation part of the phase I ivuxolimab trial, which included N of about 50 patients. Beyond this particular receptor, the publication reports: Low levels of normalized T-cell clonal expansion were also shown by some nonresponding patients. After ivuxolimab, CD8+ T cells had more expanded clones than CD4+ T cells on average. At doses of 0.1 to 3.0 mg/kg, clonal expansion of both CD4+ and CD8+ blood T cells was observed from baseline to week 6. The antigen specificity of the clonally expanded peripheral T cells was not determined. In the 0.1-3.0 mg/kg groups, partial responders were among the patients with the lowest normalized peripheral clonal expansion, particularly in CD8+ T cells.

V and J lose 3 bases and 1 base, and a span of 11 bases separates them. Its CDR3 holds 16 amino acids, cysteine through phenylalanine. Solely the CDR3 DNA is kept, with 48 bases framed from the first base. The germline V gene yields SGHTS for CDR1 and YDEGEE for CDR2. Patients with autoimmune disease history or receiving systemic immunosuppression were excluded from the trial. Peripheral blood for TCR sequencing was collected from all dose cohorts at baseline, on cycle 4 day 1, and on cycle 7 day 1. The samples were taken from a phase I, first-in-human, multicenter, open-label dose-escalation trial of ivuxolimab. Adults with locally advanced or metastatic melanoma, renal cell, hepatocellular, or head and neck squamous cell carcinoma were enrolled in the trial. CD4+ and CD8+ T cells were sorted separately from peripheral blood before TCR sequencing. For sequencing of the TCRbeta CDR3 region, genomic DNA was extracted from the sorted cells. TCRbeta CDR3 regions were sequenced using the immunoSEQ Assay. TCRdb provides this immuneACCESS table in a form limited to in-frame rearrangements. Some clones are lacking; in checked studies, under half of them reflect an unresolved V gene, and why the rest are absent is not known. The sample table shows 63,000 or so clones, and roughly 80% are seen once. The top ten hold approximately 8% of the sample.

The receptor comes from an adult with an advanced solid tumor such as melanoma, head and neck, liver or kidney cancer. Material: CD4+ or CD8+ T cells sorted from blood, obtained in a trial of the OX40 agonist ivuxolimab. The chain is encoded by TRBV5-8 joined to TRBJ2-6; the best D guess is TRBD1, with 6 bases matching. The nucleotide sequence reads as follows: TGTGCCAGCAGCTCGTACAGGGATTCTGGGGCCAACGTCCTGACTTTC. Its translation reads: CASSSYRDSGANVLTF.